These 29 T cell receptor beta chains came from one sample sequenced in a study of CD8+CD57+ T cells in acquired aplastic anemia listed by TCRdb under 2018. The sequencer was an Illumina HiSeq 2000. TCR beta VDJ combination and CDR3 sequence profiling used genomic DNA as the template. TCRdb trimmed public reads at Q25 via fastp, called clones via MiXCR and kept in-frame beta chains. A single entry per CDR3 protein holds the most common genes and DNA from its merged rows. For this sample there are about 190,000 distinct CDR3 sequences; around 47% appear just once. The ten largest clones add up to about 8.8% of the sample. Expansion of CD8+CD57+ cells had been shown by flow cytometry in the patients chosen for sequencing. The sequenced sample consisted of sorted CD4+, CD8+, or CD8+CD57+ T cells (not recorded which) from PBMCs. The source of these receptors is a human donor with aplastic anemia.

The rearrangement uses TRBV7-3 and TRBJ1-6; weak D call: TRBD1 (5 bases). This CDR3 has 14 amino acids. Germline V gene sequence: CDR1 SGHTA, CDR2 FQGTGA. Between the trimmed V and J ends, which lost 2 bases and 7 bases, there was a span of 9 bases. CDR3 in amino acids: CASSLSGPNSPLHF. The DNA of the CDR3 is TGTGCCAGCAGCTTATCAGGGCCCAATTCACCCCTCCACTTT.

The chain joins TRBV19 to TRBJ1-2; 8 positions agree with TRBD1. V trimming: 8 bases; J trimming: 4 bases; junction bases outside the gene matches: 6. The V gene's germline CDR1 is LNHDA and CDR2 SQIVND (reference sequence). This CDR3 is built from 13 residues. Here the CDR3 DNA reads TGTGCCAGTGGGAAACAGGGGGGCTATGGCTACACCTTC. It yields the protein CASGKQGGYGYTF.

As concerns this clonotype: An end of the junction does not agree with germline; a read error may underlie this. The rearrangement joins TRBV7-7 to TRBJ2-5; D not certain. The CDR3 loop spans 15 amino acids. Germline-derived CDR1 and CDR2 are SSHAT and FNYEAQ (reference sequence). The CDR3 DNA is TGTGCTAGCAGCTTAGTTGGGAACCCCCAAGAGACCCAGTACTTC. This translates into CASSLVGNPQETQYF.

J is TRBJ2-7 and V is TRBV9; 8 bases match TRBD1. The CDR3 runs to 15 residues. Germline V lookup: CDR1 SGDLS, CDR2 YYNGEE. V dropped 4 bases and J dropped 7; count of bases not matched to a gene: 13. DNA of the CDR3: TGTGCCAGCAGCTTGTTTGGGACAGGACCGGAGGAGCAGTACTTC. Encoded protein: CASSLFGTGPEEQYF.

A few counts support this clonotype. V and J are TRBV3-1 and TRBJ1-3; 9 nucleotides line up with TRBD1. Germline lookup yields CDR1 LGHDT and CDR2 YNNKEL (reference sequence). With V trimmed by 3 bases and J by 3 bases, 6 bases remained unmatched. This CDR3 is 16 amino acids long. In DNA, the CDR3 is TGTGCCAGCAGCCACGGCCGGGACAGGGATGGAAACACCATATATTTT. Encoded protein: CASSHGRDRDGNTIYF.

This clonotype was seen only once. The rearrangement uses TRBV29-1 and TRBJ2-3; D is undetermined. Germline V gene sequence: CDR1 SQVTM, CDR2 ANQGSEA. This CDR3 has 13 amino acids. V was trimmed by 8 bases and J by 1 base, leaving 13 bases between them. CDR3 DNA sequence: TGCAGCTTAAGCGAGGCGGGCACAGATACGCAGTATTTT. Its protein product is CSLSEAGTDTQYF.

This clonotype was detected ten times or more. The chain links TRBV20-1 to TRBJ2-1, with 16 bases identical to TRBD2. Germline loops: CDR1 DFQATT, CDR2 SNEGSKA (reference sequence). Trimming took 4 bases from V and 7 from J; bases not matched to a gene: 4. The CDR3 loop spans 15 amino acids. CDR3 loop: CSAIGTSGRGNEQFF. Here the CDR3 DNA reads TGCAGTGCTATTGGGACTAGCGGGAGGGGAAATGAGCAGTTCTTC.

The chain recombines TRBV20-1 with TRBJ2-5, with D possibly TRBD1 on 6 matching bases. CDR1 and CDR2 from the germline V gene are DFQATT and SNEGSKA (reference sequence). This CDR3 comprises 12 residues. V lost 5 bases to trimming and J lost 2 bases, with 9 bases between them. The CDR3 protein is CSAPGQQETQYF. As DNA, the CDR3 is TGCAGTGCTCCGGGACAACAAGAGACCCAGTACTTC.

This clonotype was seen just once. The V call is TRBV20-1, the J call TRBJ2-1; 7 bases are a match to TRBD2. The germline V gene has CDR1 DFQATT and CDR2 SNEGSKA (reference sequence). V was pared by 7 bases and J by 6 bases, with 9 bases of the junction left unmatched. CDR3 length: 13 amino acids. The CDR3 is CSGEGPGGNEQFF. CDR3 DNA: TGCAGTGGTGAGGGACCGGGGGGCAATGAGCAGTTCTTC.

This clonotype occurred once. The V call is TRBV4-2, the J call TRBJ2-7; possibly TRBD1 for D (5 bases). Germline CDR1 is LGHNA and CDR2 is YNFKEQ. The germline V and J ends were trimmed by 1 base and 1 base, with 14 bases remaining between them. The CDR3 has 16 residues. The CDR3 DNA is TGTGCCAGCAGCCAAGCGGCAGGGTCCCTTTCCTACGAGCAGTACTTC. The encoded protein is CASSQAAGSLSYEQYF.

The J gene is TRBJ2-7, the V gene TRBV12-3 or TRBV12-4, with 7 nucleotides matching TRBD2. V lost 2 bases and J lost 6; bases outside the gene matches: 10. This CDR3 spans 15 amino acids. CDR3 protein: CASSLSAGVSREQYF. Written as DNA, the CDR3 is TGTGCCAGCAGTTTATCTGCGGGAGTGAGTCGCGAGCAGTACTTC.

The chain combines TRBV29-1 with TRBJ1-3; 8 positions match TRBD1. The V gene's germline CDR1 is SQVTM and CDR2 ANQGSEA. Trimming cost V 7 bases and J 1 base; bases outside gene matches: 6. The CDR3 is 14 amino acids. The CDR3 loop is CSGTTGGSGNTIYF. The CDR3 DNA follows: TGCAGCGGGACAACAGGGGGGTCTGGAAACACCATATATTTT.

V is TRBV15 and J is TRBJ2-7, with a weak D call TRBD1 (6 bases). In germline, CDR1 is LNHNV, CDR2 YYDKDF (reference sequence). Trimming cost V 3 bases and J 2 bases, with 11 bases left between them. The CDR3 is made up of 14 amino acids. CDR3 protein: CATSSDRFTYEQYF. The CDR3 DNA reads TGTGCCACCAGCAGCGACAGGTTTACCTACGAGCAGTACTTC.

This clonotype was seen ten or more times. CDR3 sequence: CASSLRPGLNSPLHF. The CDR3 region has the DNA TGTGCCAGCAGCTTAAGGCCAGGATTAAATTCACCCCTCCACTTT. The chain has TRBV7-3 and TRBJ1-6; D is undetermined. CDR1 SGHTA and CDR2 FQGTGA come from the germline V gene. This CDR3 region has 15 residues. V lost 1 base and J lost 7, with 11 bases in between.

Comments on this clonotype: The final CDR3 position lacks the conserved phenylalanine or tryptophan, pointing to a likely read error. The chain has TRBV7-3 and TRBJ2-7, with a tentative D call TRBD2 (6 bases). The germline CDR1 and CDR2 sequences are SGHTA and FQGTGA. V lost 3 bases to trimming and J lost 7 bases, with 19 bases between them. There are 15 residues in the CDR3. CDR3 residues: CASSLRAGGEGEQYL. The CDR3 nucleotides read TGTGCCAGCAGCTTGAGGGCCGGCGGGGAAGGGGAGCAGTACCTC.

This chain links TRBV19 with TRBJ2-7; possibly TRBD1 for D (7 bases). V lost 1 base and J lost 3, with 13 bases in between. The CDR3 covers 15 residues. Germline V gives CDR1 LNHDA, CDR2 SQIVND (reference sequence). The CDR3 coding sequence is TGTGCCAGTAGTATAGCGACAGGGAGGCTCTACGAGCAGTACTTC. Its protein product is CASSIATGRLYEQYF. Based on the CDR3 plus reference TRBV19 and TRBJ2-7, the full variable domain is DGGITQSPKYLFRKEGQNVTLSCEQNLNHDAMYWYRQDPGQGLRLIYYSQIVNDFQKGDIAEGYSVSREKKESFPLTVTSAQKNPTAFYLCASSIATGRLYEQYFGPGTRLTVT.

This clonotype was detected many times. The V call is TRBV7-2, the J call TRBJ1-5; D is ambiguous. Germline assignment: CDR1 SGHTA and CDR2 FQGNSA. Between the trimmed V and J ends, which lost 5 bases and 7 bases, there was a span of 12 bases. This CDR3 has 13 residues. This CDR3 reads CASSPDGRQPQHF. CDR3 coding DNA: TGTGCCAGCAGCCCAGATGGTAGACAGCCCCAGCATTTT. Variable domain in full (rest from reference TRBV7-2 and TRBJ1-5): GAGVSQSPSNKVTEKGKDVELRCDPISGHTALYWYRQSLGQGLEFLIYFQGNSAPDKSGLPSDRFSAERTGGSVSTLTIQRTQQEDSAVYLCASSPDGRQPQHFGDGTRLSIL.

This chain joins TRBV2 and TRBJ2-7; 7 bases map to TRBD2. Unmatched junction bases numbered 10, after V lost 11 bases and J lost 6 bases. Germline V gives CDR1 SNHLY, CDR2 FYNNEI. The CDR3 totals 12 residues. The CDR3 DNA sequence: TGTGCCCGGGGGAGGGCGGAGTCCGAGCAGTACTTC. Amino acids: CARGRAESEQYF.

Points on this clonotype: This may stem from a read error, because a much larger clone lies one nucleotide away. The gene calls are TRBV12-3 or TRBV12-4 and TRBJ2-3, with 9 bases lining up with TRBD2. V trimming: 5 bases; J trimming: 5 bases; junction bases outside the gene matches: 5. The CDR3 contains 14 residues. CDR3 sequence: CASSRAGGLDTQYF. In DNA, the CDR3 is TGTGCCAGCAGTCGGGCGGGAGGGCTAGATACGCAGTATTTT.

This clonotype was detected ten times or more. The DNA of the CDR3 is TGTGCCAGCAGTGAACTCGGCAATCCGTCCGAGCAGTACTTC. Translating it yields CASSELGNPSEQYF. The rearrangement uses TRBV25-1 and TRBJ2-7; D is unresolved. CDR1 MGHDK and CDR2 SYGVNS come from the germline V gene. There are 14 residues in the CDR3. V was cut by 2 bases and J by 6 bases, with 14 bases left in between.

This clonotype was found many times. The chain is built from TRBV11-2 and TRBJ2-7, with D perhaps given as TRBD1 or TRBD2 (5 bases each). This CDR3 comprises 15 residues. CDR1 is SGHAT and CDR2 is FQNNGV in the germline V gene. The ends were cut back, 6 bases at V and 4 bases at J, with 19 bases in the middle. In DNA form, the CDR3 reads TGTGCCAGCAGTCTATCTGGGACGGTTTTGTACGAGCAGTACTTC. This gives the protein CASSLSGTVLYEQYF.

The chain is built from TRBV2 and TRBJ1-2; possibly TRBD1 for D (5 bases). V lost 3 bases and J 0 bases, leaving 14 bases between the germline ends. The CDR3 has 16 residues. Germline CDR1 reads SNHLY; CDR2 reads FYNNEI. CDR3 protein: CASSDGGTGANYGYTF. The DNA of the CDR3 is TGTGCCAGCAGTGATGGGGGGACGGGAGCTAACTATGGCTACACCTTC.

The J gene is TRBJ1-5, the V gene TRBV24-1; D not resolved. V lost 2 bases, J lost 3 bases, and 10 bases lay in between. Germline-derived CDR1 and CDR2 are KGHDR and SFDVKD. This CDR3 spans 15 amino acids. CDR3 protein: CATSDSQAYNQPQHF. The CDR3 coding sequence is TGTGCCACCAGTGATTCCCAGGCGTACAATCAGCCCCAGCATTTT.

This clonotype has ten or more counts. V is TRBV20-1 and J is TRBJ1-3, with a weak D call TRBD1 (6 bases). CDR1 is DFQATT, CDR2 SNEGSKA, per germline (reference sequence). This CDR3 has 13 amino acids. The germline V and J ends were trimmed by 1 base and 4 bases, with 8 bases remaining between them. CDR3 sequence (DNA): TGCAGTGCTAGAGTCACAGGGGGAAACACCATATATTTT. Its translation is CSARVTGGNTIYF.

The rearrangement joins TRBV10-1 to TRBJ2-1; D is unresolved. CDR1 is WNHNN and CDR2 is SYGVQD in the germline V gene (reference sequence). The CDR3 is 15 residues long. V dropped 2 bases and J dropped 7 bases, with 15 bases sitting between them. CDR3: CASSERQGLRNEQFF. The CDR3 bases are TGCGCCAGCAGTGAGAGACAAGGCCTCAGGAATGAGCAGTTCTTC.

This clonotype was seen only a few times. V usage is TRBV20-1 and J usage is TRBJ2-3, with D tentatively TRBD1 or TRBD2 (6 bases each). V was shortened by 6 bases and J by 0 bases, with 22 bases between the two germline ends. The CDR3 is 17 residues long. CDR1 and CDR2 (germline): DFQATT, SNEGSKA (reference sequence). The CDR3 coding sequence is TGCAGTGCCCCCCGGGGGCGACGGACGGGGAGCACAGATACGCAGTATTTT. Translated: CSAPRGRRTGSTDTQYF.

The V gene is TRBV15, the J gene TRBJ2-7; D is undetermined. The CDR3 is 11 residues long. In germline, CDR1 is LNHNV, CDR2 YYDKDF (reference sequence). Deletions cut 1 base from V and 7 bases from J, with 5 bases between. In DNA, the CDR3 is TGTGCCACCAGCAGAGGGAGAGAGCAGTACTTC. It encodes CATSRGREQYF.

This chain links TRBV5-1 with TRBJ2-2; a possible D gene is TRBD1 (5 bases). The CDR3 loop spans 16 amino acids. The germline V and J ends were trimmed by 1 base and 5 bases, with 15 bases remaining between them. Germline V CDR1 and CDR2: SGHRS, YFSETQ. CDR3 in amino acids: CASSLTQGSGTGELFF. Here the CDR3 DNA reads TGCGCCAGCAGCTTGACCCAGGGATCCGGAACCGGGGAGCTGTTTTTT.

This clonotype was seen a single time. This chain links TRBV20-1 with TRBJ2-3; 8 nucleotides line up with TRBD2. Germline V lookup: CDR1 DFQATT, CDR2 SNEGSKA (reference sequence). Trimming removed 7 bases from V and 4 bases from J; junction bases left unmatched: 10. This CDR3 has 14 amino acids. In DNA form, the CDR3 reads TGCAGTGGGGGAATAGCGGGGCCCCCAGATACGCAGTATTTT. This codes for CSGGIAGPPDTQYF.